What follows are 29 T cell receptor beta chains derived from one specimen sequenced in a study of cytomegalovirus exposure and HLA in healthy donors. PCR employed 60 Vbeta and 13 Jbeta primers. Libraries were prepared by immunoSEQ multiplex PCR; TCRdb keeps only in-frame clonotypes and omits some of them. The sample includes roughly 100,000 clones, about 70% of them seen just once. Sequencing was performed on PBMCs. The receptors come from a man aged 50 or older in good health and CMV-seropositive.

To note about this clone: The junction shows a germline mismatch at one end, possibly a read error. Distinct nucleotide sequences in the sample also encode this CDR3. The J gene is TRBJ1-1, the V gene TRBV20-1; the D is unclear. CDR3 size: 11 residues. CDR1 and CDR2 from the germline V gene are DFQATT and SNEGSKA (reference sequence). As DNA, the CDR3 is TGCAGTGCTAGAGATGGAGTCCGGCCTCCCTTT. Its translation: CSARDGVRPPF.

CDR3 nucleotide sequence: TGTGCCTCCGGGGGGCTAGCGGGAGCGGGGGAGCAGTACTTC. It is translated as CASGGLAGAGEQYF. The rearrangement uses TRBV30 and TRBJ2-7, with TRBD2 matching 10 bases. This CDR3 region has 14 residues. Looked up from germline, CDR1 is GTSNPN and CDR2 is SVGIG (reference sequence). The V segment lost 7 bases and the J segment 7 bases; nucleotides outside the gene matches: 13.

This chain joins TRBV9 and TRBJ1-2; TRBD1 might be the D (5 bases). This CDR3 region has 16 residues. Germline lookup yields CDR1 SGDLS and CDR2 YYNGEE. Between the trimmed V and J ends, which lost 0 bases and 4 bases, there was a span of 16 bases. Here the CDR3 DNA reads TGTGCCAGCAGCGTAGAGTCCACAGGTCTCTCCTATGGCTACACCTTC. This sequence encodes CASSVESTGLSYGYTF.

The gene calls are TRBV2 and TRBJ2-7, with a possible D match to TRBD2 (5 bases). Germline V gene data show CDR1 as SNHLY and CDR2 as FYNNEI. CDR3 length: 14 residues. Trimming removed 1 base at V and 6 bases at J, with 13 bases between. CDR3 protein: CASSEGWTLGEQYF. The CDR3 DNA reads TGTGCCAGCAGTGAAGGTTGGACTCTCGGCGAGCAGTACTTC.

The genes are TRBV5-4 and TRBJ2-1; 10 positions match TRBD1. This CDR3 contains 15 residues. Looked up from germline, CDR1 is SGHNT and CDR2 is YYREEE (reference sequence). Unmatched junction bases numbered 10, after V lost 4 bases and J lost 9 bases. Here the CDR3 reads CASSPEGGQGREQFF. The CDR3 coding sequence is TGTGCCAGCAGCCCCGAGGGGGGACAGGGGCGTGAGCAGTTCTTC.

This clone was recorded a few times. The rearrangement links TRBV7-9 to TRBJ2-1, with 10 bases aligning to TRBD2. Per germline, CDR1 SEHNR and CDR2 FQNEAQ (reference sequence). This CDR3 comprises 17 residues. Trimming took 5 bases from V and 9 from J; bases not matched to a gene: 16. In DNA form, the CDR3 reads TGTGCCAGCAGCCATCCTACGAGGCTAGCGGGAGAGGGTGAGCAGTTCTTC. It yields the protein CASSHPTRLAGEGEQFF.

The CDR3 coding sequence is TGCGCCAGCAGCCAAGCCTCGCGGGGGGCGAGCTATGGCTACACCTTC. Residues: CASSQASRGASYGYTF. The chain is built from TRBV4-1 and TRBJ1-2; tentative D call: TRBD1 (6 bases). The CDR3 loop spans 16 amino acids. CDR1 and CDR2 from the germline V gene are MGHRA and YSYEKL. V was pared by 1 base and J by 4 bases, with 16 bases between.

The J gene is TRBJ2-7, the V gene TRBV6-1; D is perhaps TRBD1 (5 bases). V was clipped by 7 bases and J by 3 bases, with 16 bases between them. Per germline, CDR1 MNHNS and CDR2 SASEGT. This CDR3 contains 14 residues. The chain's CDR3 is CASTPGRSLYEQYF. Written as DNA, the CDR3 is TGTGCCAGCACCCCAGGGCGTTCCCTCTACGAGCAGTACTTC.

The CDR3, as DNA: TGTGCCAGCAGCTTATCGTCATCCAGGGTCGAAGAAACTAACTATGGCTACACCTTC. Encoded protein: CASSLSSSRVEETNYGYTF. The chain employs TRBV7-3 and TRBJ1-2; the D gene is possibly TRBD1 (5 bases). Germline loops: CDR1 SGHTA, CDR2 FQGTGA. V was cut by 2 bases and J by 0 bases, with 22 bases left in between. The CDR3 runs to 19 residues.

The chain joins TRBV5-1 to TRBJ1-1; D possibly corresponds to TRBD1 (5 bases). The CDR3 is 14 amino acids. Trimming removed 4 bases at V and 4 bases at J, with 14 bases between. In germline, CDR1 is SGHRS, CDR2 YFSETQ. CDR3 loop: CASSKGASGTEAFF. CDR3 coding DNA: TGCGCCAGCAGCAAAGGGGCGTCGGGCACTGAAGCTTTCTTT.

CDR3 in amino acids: CSVVTSGRYYEQYF. DNA for the CDR3: TGCAGCGTTGTCACTAGCGGGAGATACTACGAGCAGTACTTC. The gene calls are TRBV29-1 and TRBJ2-7; TRBD2 agrees at 11 bases. V shed 4 bases, J shed 3 bases, and the junction held 5 bases outside the gene matches. There are 14 residues in the CDR3. Looked up from germline, CDR1 is SQVTM and CDR2 is ANQGSEA.

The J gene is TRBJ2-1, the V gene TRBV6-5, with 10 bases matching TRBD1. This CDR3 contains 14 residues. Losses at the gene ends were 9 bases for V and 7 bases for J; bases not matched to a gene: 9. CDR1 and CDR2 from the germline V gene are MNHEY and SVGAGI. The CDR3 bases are TGTGCCAGTCCAGACAGGGGGCTATTTAATGAGCAGTTCTTC. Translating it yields CASPDRGLFNEQFF.

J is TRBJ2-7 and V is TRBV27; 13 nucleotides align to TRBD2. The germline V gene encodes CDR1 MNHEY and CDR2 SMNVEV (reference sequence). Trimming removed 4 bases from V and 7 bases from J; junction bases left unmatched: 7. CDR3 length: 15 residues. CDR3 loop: CASSSILAGGREQYF. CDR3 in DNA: TGTGCCAGCAGTTCGATACTAGCGGGAGGGCGGGAGCAGTACTTC.

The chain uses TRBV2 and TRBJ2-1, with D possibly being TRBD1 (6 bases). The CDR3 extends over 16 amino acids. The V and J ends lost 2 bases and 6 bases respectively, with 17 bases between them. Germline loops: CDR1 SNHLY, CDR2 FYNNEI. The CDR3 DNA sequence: TGTGCCAGCAGTGAACGGCGGCAGGGACAATTCAATGAGCAGTTCTTC. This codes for CASSERRQGQFNEQFF.

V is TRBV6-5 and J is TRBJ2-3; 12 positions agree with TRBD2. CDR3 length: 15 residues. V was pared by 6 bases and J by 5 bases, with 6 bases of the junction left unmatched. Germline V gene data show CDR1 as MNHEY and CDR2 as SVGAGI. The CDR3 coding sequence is TGTGCCAGCAGCAGACTAGCGGGAGAGATAGATACGCAGTATTTT. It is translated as CASSRLAGEIDTQYF.

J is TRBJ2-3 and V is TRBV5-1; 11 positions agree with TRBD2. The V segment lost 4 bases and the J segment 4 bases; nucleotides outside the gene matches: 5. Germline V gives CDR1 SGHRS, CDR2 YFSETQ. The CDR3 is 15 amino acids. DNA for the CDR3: TGCGCCAGCAGCCTTAGCGGGAGGGGGTCAGATACGCAGTATTTT. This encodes CASSLSGRGSDTQYF.

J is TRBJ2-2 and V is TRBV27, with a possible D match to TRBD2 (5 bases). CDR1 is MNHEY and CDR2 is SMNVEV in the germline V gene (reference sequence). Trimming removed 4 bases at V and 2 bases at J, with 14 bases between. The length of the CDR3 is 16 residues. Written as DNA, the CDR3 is TGTGCCAGCAGTTCCACGGTAGCGAAAAACACCGGGGAGCTGTTTTTT. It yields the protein CASSSTVAKNTGELFF.

The CDR3 sequence: CASSMSRVDYGYTF. CDR3 DNA: TGTGCCAGTAGTATGAGCAGGGTAGACTATGGCTACACCTTC. The chain employs TRBV19 and TRBJ1-2, with D maybe TRBD1 (5 bases). The CDR3 sequence is 14 residues long. The V end lost 3 bases, the J end lost 3 bases, and 11 bases lay between the germline ends. The V gene's germline CDR1 is LNHDA and CDR2 SQIVND (reference sequence).

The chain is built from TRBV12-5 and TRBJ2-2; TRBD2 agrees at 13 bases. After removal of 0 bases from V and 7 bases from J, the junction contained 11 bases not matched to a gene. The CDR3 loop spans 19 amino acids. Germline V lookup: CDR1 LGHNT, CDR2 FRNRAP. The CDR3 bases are TGTGCTAGTGGTTTGGTAACCACTAGCGGGAGGGGGGACAGCGGGGAGCTGTTTTTT. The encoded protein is CASGLVTTSGRGDSGELFF.

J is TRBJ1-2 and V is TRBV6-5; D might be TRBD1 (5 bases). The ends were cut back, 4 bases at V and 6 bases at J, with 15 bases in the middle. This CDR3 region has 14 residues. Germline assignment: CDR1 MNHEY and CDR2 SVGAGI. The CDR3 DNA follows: TGTGCCAGCAGTTGGACCGGGACGGGGGATGGCTACACCTTC. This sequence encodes CASSWTGTGDGYTF.

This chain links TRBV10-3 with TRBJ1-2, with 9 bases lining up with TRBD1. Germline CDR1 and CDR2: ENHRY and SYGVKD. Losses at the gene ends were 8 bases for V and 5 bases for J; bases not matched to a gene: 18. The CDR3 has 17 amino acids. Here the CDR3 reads CAIRGDRDSPFSYGYTF. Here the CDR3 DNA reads TGTGCCATCCGTGGGGACAGGGACTCCCCTTTTTCTTATGGCTACACCTTC.

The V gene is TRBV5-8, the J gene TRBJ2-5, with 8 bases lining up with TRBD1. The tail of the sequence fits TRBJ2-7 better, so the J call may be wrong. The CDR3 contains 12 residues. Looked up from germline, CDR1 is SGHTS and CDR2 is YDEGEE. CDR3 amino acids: CASSFTGGEQYF. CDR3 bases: TGTGCCAGCAGCTTTACAGGGGGCGAGCAGTACTTC.

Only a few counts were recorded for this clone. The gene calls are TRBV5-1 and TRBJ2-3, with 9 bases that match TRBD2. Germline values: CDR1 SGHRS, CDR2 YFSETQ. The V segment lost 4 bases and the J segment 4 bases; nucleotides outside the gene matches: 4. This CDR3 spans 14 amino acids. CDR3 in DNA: TGCGCCAGCAGCCCGCGGGAGGGCGCAGATACGCAGTATTTT. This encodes CASSPREGADTQYF.

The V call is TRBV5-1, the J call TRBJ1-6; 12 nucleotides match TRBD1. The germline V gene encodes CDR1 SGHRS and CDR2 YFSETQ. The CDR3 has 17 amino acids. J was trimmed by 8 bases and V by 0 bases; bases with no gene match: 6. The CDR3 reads CASSLVGTGGADSPLHF. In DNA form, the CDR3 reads TGCGCCAGCAGCTTGGTAGGGACAGGGGGCGCAGATTCACCCCTCCACTTT.

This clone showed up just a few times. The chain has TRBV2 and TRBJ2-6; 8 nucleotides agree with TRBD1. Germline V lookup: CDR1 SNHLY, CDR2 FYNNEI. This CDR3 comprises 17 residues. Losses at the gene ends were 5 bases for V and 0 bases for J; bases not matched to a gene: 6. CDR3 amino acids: CASSLDRVASGANVLTF. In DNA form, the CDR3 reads TGTGCCAGCAGTTTGGACAGGGTAGCCTCTGGGGCCAACGTCCTGACTTTC.

CDR3 DNA: TGTGCCAGCAGTTTAACTGACAGGGGTTCACCCCTCCACTTT. Amino acids: CASSLTDRGSPLHF. This rearrangement joins TRBV27 to TRBJ1-6; 8 nucleotides agree with TRBD1. With 2 bases clipped from V and 9 bases from J, the junction kept 3 bases outside the gene matches. Germline V gene lookup returns CDR1 MNHEY and CDR2 SMNVEV (reference sequence). The CDR3 has 14 amino acids.

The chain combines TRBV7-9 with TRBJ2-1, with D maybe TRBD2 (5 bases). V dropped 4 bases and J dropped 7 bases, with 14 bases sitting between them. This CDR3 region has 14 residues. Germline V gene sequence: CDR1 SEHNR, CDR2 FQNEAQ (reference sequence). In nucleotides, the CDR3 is TGTGCCAGCAGCTCTAATCTGGGGAGTAATGAGCAGTTCTTC. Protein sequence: CASSSNLGSNEQFF.

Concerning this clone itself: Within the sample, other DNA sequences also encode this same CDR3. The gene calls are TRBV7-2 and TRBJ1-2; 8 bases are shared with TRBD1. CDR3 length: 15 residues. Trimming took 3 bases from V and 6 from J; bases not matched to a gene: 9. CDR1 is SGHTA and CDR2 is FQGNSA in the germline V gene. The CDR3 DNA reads TGTGCCAGCAGCTTTTCGGGGCAGGGGGCTGATGGCTACACCTTC. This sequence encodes CASSFSGQGADGYTF.

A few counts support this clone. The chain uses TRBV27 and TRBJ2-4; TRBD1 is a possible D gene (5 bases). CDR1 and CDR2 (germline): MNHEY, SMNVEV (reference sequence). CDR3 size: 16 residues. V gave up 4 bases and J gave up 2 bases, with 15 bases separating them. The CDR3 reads CASSSLGSGTKNIQYF. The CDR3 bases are TGTGCCAGCAGTTCCTTGGGGTCAGGGACCAAAAACATTCAGTACTTC.